Listed below are T cell receptor beta chains from one sample, sequenced in a study of blood T cell repertoires in COVID-19. Data came from immunoSEQ multiplex PCR; TCRdb stores just in-frame clones and leaves some out. Among 250,000 to 350,000 clones listed, roughly 86% were seen once. Sequences were obtained from PBMCs or T cells enriched from blood (not recorded which). The receptors here all came from a woman aged 45-65 years who had been exposed to COVID-19. CDR3s include the opening cysteine and the closing phenylalanine or tryptophan. The D gene is left open where the match is weak. Clone size appears in some rows only: once, few, many, or a class for an expanded clone.

D | J | length | V | size | DNA | CDR3
- | TRBJ2-2 | 15 | TRBV27 | - | TGTGCCAGCAGTTTAAAGGGGGTGGGGGCCGGGGAGCTGTTTTTT | CASSLKGVGAGELFF
- | TRBJ1-2 | 13 | TRBV7-9 | - | TGTGCCAGCAGCTTAGTAGAGGCGGGTGGCTACACCTTC | CASSLVEAGGYTF
TRBD2 | TRBJ2-3 | 18 | TRBV5-1 | - | TGCGCCAGCAGCGAGATATCTAGCGGGGGGTCTCGCACAGATACGCAGTATTTT | CASSEISSGGSRTDTQYF
TRBD2 | TRBJ2-7 | 18 | TRBV11-2 | - | TGTGCCAGCAGCTTAGTTGTTTCCCTGGGAGGGGCGAGCTACGAGCAGTACTTC | CASSLVVSLGGASYEQYF
- | TRBJ1-6 | 13 | TRBV3-1/TRBV3-2 | once | TGTGCCAGCAGCACGACAGGAAATTCACCCCTCCACTTT | CASSTTGNSPLHF
TRBD2 | TRBJ2-5 | 13 | TRBV29-1 | - | TGCAGCGTTGCCGGGACTACTAAAGAGACCCAGTACTTC | CSVAGTTKETQYF
TRBD2 | TRBJ2-2 | 15 | TRBV19 | - | TGTGCCAGTAGTATTAGCGGGGGGAACACCGGGGAGCTGTTTTTT | CASSISGGNTGELFF
TRBD1 | TRBJ1-2 | 14 | TRBV28 | - | TGTGCCAGCAGTCGGACAGGGGGTCGCTATGGCTACACCTTC | CASSRTGGRYGYTF
- | TRBJ1-5 | 17 | TRBV27 | - | TGTGCCAGCAGTCCGAAGCCGGACAGTTATAGCAATCAGCCCCAGCATTTT | CASSPKPDSYSNQPQHF
TRBD2 | TRBJ2-5 | 15 | TRBV5-1 | once | TGCGCCAGCAGCTTGCCAGCGGGGGGGCTGGAGACCCAGTACTTC | CASSLPAGGLETQYF
- | TRBJ2-5 | 17 | TRBV10-3 | - | TGTGCCATCAGCCCCTTCCCTCTGCTCACGGGCCAAGAGACCCAGTACTTC | CAISPFPLLTGQETQYF
TRBD1 | TRBJ2-1 | 16 | TRBV5-5 | - | TGTGCCAGCAGCTTGTTCCCCGGGACAGGGATCGATGAGCAGTTCTTC | CASSLFPGTGIDEQFF
- | TRBJ2-3 | 16 | TRBV28 | - | TGTGCCAGCAGCTCCCTAGCAAACCCCAGCACAGATACGCAGTATTTT | CASSSLANPSTDTQYF
- | TRBJ1-6 | 14 | TRBV5-5 | - | TGTGCCAGCAGCTTGGACAGCACAAATTCACCCCTCCACTTT | CASSLDSTNSPLHF
- | TRBJ2-7 | 15 | TRBV4-1 | - | TGCGCCAGCAGCCAAGAACTACAAATCGGGTACGAGCAGTACTTC | CASSQELQIGYEQYF
TRBD1 | TRBJ1-2 | 15 | TRBV5-4 | once | TGTGCCAGCAGCTTGTTAACAGGGGGCAACTATGGCTACACCTTC | CASSLLTGGNYGYTF
- | TRBJ1-4 | 12 | TRBV2 | - | TGTGCCAGCAGTATCTATAATGAAAAACTGTTTTTT | CASSIYNEKLFF
- | TRBJ2-7 | 12 | TRBV3-1/TRBV3-2 | few | TGTGCCAGCAGCCAAGAGGCTCTCGAGCAGTACTTC | CASSQEALEQYF
- | TRBJ1-2 | 13 | TRBV30 | - | TGTGCCTGGAGTGTAGGGGGGGATCGGGGCTACACCTTC | CAWSVGGDRGYTF
- | TRBJ1-4 | 13 | TRBV10-3 | - | TGTGCCAGCCGCGGGGGGCAAGATGAAAAACTGTTTTTT | CASRGGQDEKLFF
- | TRBJ2-2 | 13 | TRBV16 | once | TGTGCCAGCAGCCAATCTCGCACCGGGGAGCTGTTTTTT | CASSQSRTGELFF
- | TRBJ1-4 | 16 | TRBV27 | - | TGTGCCAGCAGTTTATATTTGGGGGCCGGTCATGAAAAACTGTTTTTT | CASSLYLGAGHEKLFF
- | TRBJ2-5 | 13 | TRBV18 | - | TGTGCCAGCTCACTAGGACAGCAAGAGACCCAGTACTTC | CASSLGQQETQYF
TRBD1 | TRBJ1-5 | 19 | TRBV19 | - | TGTGCCAGTAGTAACCTCGGACAGGCCGGGGTTAGTAGCAATCAGCCCCAGCATTTT | CASSNLGQAGVSSNQPQHF
TRBD1 | TRBJ1-2 | 17 | TRBV2 | - | TGTGCCAGCAGTGAAGCGCTGGGACCCACAGGGGGCTATGGCTACACCTTC | CASSEALGPTGGYGYTF
TRBD1 | TRBJ1-2 | 14 | TRBV19 | - | TGTGCCAGTAGCAAACTTGGGACAGACTATGGCTACACCTTC | CASSKLGTDYGYTF
TRBD1 | TRBJ1-4 | 14 | TRBV11-1 | few | TGTGCCAGCAGACCAACAGGGGAAGGAGAAAAACTGTTTTTT | CASRPTGEGEKLFF
- | TRBJ2-3 | 14 | TRBV5-1 | - | TGCGCCAGCAGCAGACTACCGAGCACAGATACGCAGTATTTT | CASSRLPSTDTQYF
TRBD1 | TRBJ1-6 | 15 | TRBV7-2 | - | TGTGCCAGCAGCAGGGATCCAGGGGGGCGGGCACCCCTCCACTTT | CASSRDPGGRAPLHF
- | TRBJ1-6 | 18 | TRBV28 | - | TGTGCCAGCAGTTTTTCAGTTTTGGGCAGGGGCGTTAGTTCACCCCTCCACTTT | CASSFSVLGRGVSSPLHF
- | TRBJ2-2 | 14 | TRBV19 | - | TGTGCCAGTAGTATTTCTAGGAACACCGGGGAGCTGTTTTTT | CASSISRNTGELFF
TRBD1 | TRBJ1-1 | 15 | TRBV19 | - | TGTGCCAGTATTACTGCGACAGGGACGAACACTGAAGCTTTCTTT | CASITATGTNTEAFF
- | TRBJ2-7 | 13 | TRBV27 | once | TGTGCCAGCAGTCGGGACAACCCCTACGAGCAGTACTTC | CASSRDNPYEQYF
- | TRBJ1-1 | 16 | TRBV7-2 | - | TGTGCCAGCAGCTTAAGGTCGGGAGGAACGAACACTGAAGCTTTCTTT | CASSLRSGGTNTEAFF
TRBD2 | TRBJ2-1 | 15 | TRBV28 | - | TGTGCCAGCAGTCTCGTTAGCGGGGGGCCGGGTGAGCAGTTCTTC | CASSLVSGGPGEQFF
TRBD1 | TRBJ2-7 | 15 | TRBV5-6 | - | TGTGCCAGCAGCCCCCGACCGGACAGGGCCGACGAGCAGTACTTC | CASSPRPDRADEQYF
- | TRBJ1-6 | 13 | TRBV5-6 | - | TGTGCCAGCAGCCCGGGAGGGAATTCACCCCTCCACTTT | CASSPGGNSPLHF
- | TRBJ2-6 | 16 | TRBV3-1/TRBV3-2 | - | TGTGCCAGCAGCGCAAGAGGGGGGGGCGGGGCCAACGTCCTGACTTTC | CASSARGGGGANVLTF
TRBD1 | TRBJ1-4 | 16 | TRBV24-1 | - | TGTGCCACCAGTGCCGGTAGGACAGGTCGAATTGAAAAACTGTTTTTT | CATSAGRTGRIEKLFF
TRBD1 | TRBJ2-3 | 15 | TRBV19 | - | TGTGCCAGTAGTACGACAGGGGGATTCACAGATACGCAGTATTTT | CASSTTGGFTDTQYF
TRBD1 | TRBJ1-1 | 15 | TRBV27 | few | TGTGCCAGCAGTTTCTCCGACAGGGGGGGGACTGAAGCTTTCTTT | CASSFSDRGGTEAFF
- | TRBJ1-1 | 13 | TRBV6-5 | - | TGTGCCAGCAGTTCTCCAGGGCACGCTGAAGCTTTCTTT | CASSSPGHAEAFF
- | TRBJ2-7 | 14 | TRBV7-6 | once | TGTGCCAGCAGCCAAGAACAGGGTGGCTACGAGCAGTACTTC | CASSQEQGGYEQYF
TRBD1 | TRBJ1-4 | 13 | TRBV10-3 | - | TGTGCCGGACCGACAGGGATTAATGAAAAACTGTTTTTT | CAGPTGINEKLFF
TRBD1 | TRBJ1-5 | 15 | TRBV6-4 | - | TGTGCCAGCAGTGACATGGACAGGGGAGGGCAGCCCCAGCATTTT | CASSDMDRGGQPQHF
- | TRBJ1-6 | 16 | TRBV7-2 | - | TGTGCCAGCAGCTTTTTCGTCAGTAAGACAAATTCACCCCTCCACTTT | CASSFFVSKTNSPLHF